This T cell receptor beta chain was retrieved from a study of a mutant IDH1 vaccine in newly diagnosed glioma. Time point reported: baseline, week 1 (first vaccination visit). Treatment given: pre-vaccination baseline after standard-of-care therapy. Each tumor in the donors was a new WHO grade 3 or 4 astrocytoma, IDH1-mutant and ATRX-lost. Method: immunoSEQ multiplex PCR; TCRdb's copy keeps in-frame clones and lacks some. The table lists 85,000 to 100,000 clones, 83% of them singletons. Study-wide results and caveats: It was about 92% of patients that developed vaccine-induced immune responses.

For this clone: Its antigen is unknown.

The germline gives CDR1 ENHRY, CDR2 SYGVKD. Trimming took 3 bases from V and 3 from J; bases not matched to a gene: 6. The CDR3 spans 15 residues. The clonotype comes from a woman aged 45-59 years with glioma. Sequences were derived from PBMCs, sampled from a glioma patient treated with radiotherapy, temozolomide or both. The chain combines TRBV10-3 with TRBJ1-2; 8 nucleotides align to TRBD1. CDR3 nucleotide sequence: TGTGCCATCAGTGACTCCCGGACAGGGCACTATGGCTACACCTTC. This codes for CAISDSRTGHYGYTF.